This T cell receptor (beta chain) originates from a study of radiation and T cells in renal cell carcinoma. CDR1 is MNHEY, CDR2 SVGAGI, per germline. The length of the CDR3 is 15 residues. After removal of 0 bases from V and 6 bases from J, the junction contained 4 bases not matched to a gene. The sample's time point: baseline pretreatment blood. This sample's treatment: 15 Gy SBRT to primary tumor, nephrectomy 4 weeks later. This renal cell carcinoma was of the clear cell type. TCRdb's copy holds only in-frame clones and misses some; the assay was immunoSEQ multiplex PCR. The sample has around 46,000 clones; roughly 83% are singletons.

This TCR was sampled from a woman between 65 and 79 years old with renal cell carcinoma. V is TRBV6-5 and J is TRBJ1-1; TRBD1 matches at 10 bases. This sample comprised blood, obtained from a patient whose treatment included radiotherapy and nephrectomy. The CDR3 DNA is TGTGCCAGCAGTTACTCGACAGGGGGCTATGCTGAAGCTTTCTTT. Amino acid sequence: CASSYSTGGYAEAFF.